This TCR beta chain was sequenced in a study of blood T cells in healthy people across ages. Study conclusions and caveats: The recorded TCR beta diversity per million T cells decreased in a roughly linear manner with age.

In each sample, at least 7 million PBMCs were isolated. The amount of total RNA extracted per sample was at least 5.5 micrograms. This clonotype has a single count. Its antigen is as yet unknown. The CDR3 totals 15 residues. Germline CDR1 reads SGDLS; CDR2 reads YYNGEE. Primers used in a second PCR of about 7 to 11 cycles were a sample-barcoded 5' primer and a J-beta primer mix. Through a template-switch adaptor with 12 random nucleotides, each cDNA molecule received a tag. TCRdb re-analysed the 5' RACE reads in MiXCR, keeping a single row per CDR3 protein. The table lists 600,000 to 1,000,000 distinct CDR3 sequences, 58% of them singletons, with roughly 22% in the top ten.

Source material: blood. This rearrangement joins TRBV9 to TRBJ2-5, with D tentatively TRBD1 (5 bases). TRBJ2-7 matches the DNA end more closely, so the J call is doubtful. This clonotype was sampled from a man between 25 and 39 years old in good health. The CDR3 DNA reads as TGTGCCAGCTCATCCGCCGGCCAGGGTTATAACGAGCAGTACTTC. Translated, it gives CASSSAGQGYNEQYF.